This T cell receptor beta chain derives from a study of shared clonotypes between healthy human individuals. The study, taken as a whole, reports: Clonotypes shared by all four donors outscored non-shared clonotypes in generation probability.

Method: immunoSEQ multiplex PCR; TCRdb's copy keeps in-frame clones and lacks some. Here the sample spans fewer than 1.6 million clones, just under 99% being singletons. Turning to this clone: Its target is not known.

This TCR came from a man aged 25-40 years in good health. The material sequenced was naive CD4+ T cells sorted from blood. Subset here: CD45RA+ positively selected.

The CDR3 DNA is TGTGCCATCAGTACTAGCGGGAGGTCTTACGAGCAGTACTTC. This translates into CAISTSGRSYEQYF. This chain uses TRBV10-3 with TRBJ2-7, with 12 bases matching TRBD2. V shed 5 bases and J 4 bases; nucleotides not matched to a gene: 3. Germline V lookup: CDR1 ENHRY, CDR2 SYGVKD. The CDR3 totals 14 residues.